One and the same sample provided the 11 T cell receptor beta chains below, sequenced in a study of post-analysis software for immune sequencing data. Study outcomes and limitations: Controls showed lower frequencies than patients for several TRBV segments, and TRBV5-6, TRBV5-1 and TRBV20-1 were among these.

cDNA libraries of TCR beta carried unique molecular identifiers. TCRdb reprocessed the PCR reads with MiXCR, giving one entry per CDR3 protein. The sample carries 650,000 to 900,000 distinct CDR3 sequences, 46% recorded once. No cognate antigen is known for these TCRs. Sequences were obtained from blood. The receptors were sampled from a girl under 18 with multiple sclerosis.

The chain combines TRBV7-8 with TRBJ1-2, with D uncertain. Germline V gene data show CDR1 as SGHVS and CDR2 as FQNEAQ. CDR3 length: 15 residues. Trimming took 1 base from V and 6 from J, leaving 15 bases between them. CDR3 sequence (DNA): TGTGCCAGCAGCTTAGAGAGAATTCGGCCTAATGGCTACACCTTC. This codes for CASSLERIRPNGYTF.

This chain connects TRBV6-2 or TRBV6-3 to TRBJ2-5; perhaps TRBD2 as D (6 bases). This CDR3 has 15 amino acids. Per germline, CDR1 MNHEY and CDR2 SVGEGT. V was cut by 9 bases and J by 5 bases, with 22 bases left in between. This CDR3 is CASTRSGYEVETQYF. The CDR3 nucleotides read TGTGCCAGTACCCGTAGCGGCTACGAGGTGGAGACCCAGTACTTC.

Of note for this clonotype: One junction end does not reproduce the germline sequence, and a read error may be involved. This sequence joins TRBV7-7 and TRBJ1-1; perhaps TRBD1 as D (5 bases). The CDR3 has 15 amino acids. The germline gives CDR1 SSHAT, CDR2 FNYEAQ (reference sequence). In nucleotides, the CDR3 is TGTGCTAGCAGCTTATATCCCGGGGGAGACACTGAAGCTTTCTTT. Its protein is CASSLYPGGDTEAFF.

V gene TRBV6-6 combines with J gene TRBJ2-3; the D gene is possibly TRBD1 (5 bases). The CDR3 consists of 16 residues. V lost 6 bases to trimming and J lost 1 base, with 17 bases between them. CDR1 and CDR2 from the germline V gene are MNHNY and SVGAGI (reference sequence). The CDR3 sequence: CASRTTGGGGTDTQYF. CDR3 nucleotides: TGTGCCAGCAGAACCACAGGCGGCGGTGGCACAGATACGCAGTATTTT.

This clonotype appeared a few times. This chain joins TRBV15 and TRBJ2-1; D might be TRBD2 (6 bases). The CDR3 contains 17 residues. The germline gives CDR1 LNHNV, CDR2 YYDKDF (reference sequence). Trimming took 5 bases from V and 0 from J, leaving 17 bases between them. CDR3: CATSGPGTHSSYNEQFF. The CDR3 bases are TGTGCCACCAGCGGACCTGGGACTCACAGCTCCTACAATGAGCAGTTCTTC.

The chain joins TRBV29-1 to TRBJ2-7; no definite D call. This CDR3 contains 16 residues. The V end lost 4 bases, the J end lost 0 bases, and 19 bases lay between the germline ends. The germline gives CDR1 SQVTM, CDR2 ANQGSEA. The CDR3 bases are TGCAGCGTTGTCACACAAACTCGCCCCTCCTCCTACGAGCAGTACTTC. It encodes CSVVTQTRPSSYEQYF.

V is TRBV6-6 and J is TRBJ1-5; the D is unclear. The V gene's germline CDR1 is MNHNY and CDR2 SVGAGI (reference sequence). Trimming cost V 6 bases and J 8 bases, with 11 bases left between them. The CDR3 sequence is 12 residues long. As DNA, the CDR3 is TGTGCCAGCAGCAATACCAAGGAGCCCCAGCATTTT. Translation: CASSNTKEPQHF.

This clonotype showed up just a few times. The genes are TRBV29-1 and TRBJ2-7; 11 bases fit TRBD2. The CDR3 contains 18 residues. The V and J ends lost 1 base and 5 bases, in that order; junction bases with no gene match: 16. CDR1 and CDR2 (germline): SQVTM, ANQGSEA. The CDR3 reads CSVEARASRPSGRNEQYF. The CDR3, as DNA: TGCAGCGTTGAAGCACGGGCCTCACGGCCTAGCGGGAGGAACGAGCAGTACTTC.

This clonotype was found a few times. The junction does not match germline at one end; this may be a read error. The genes are TRBV18 and TRBJ1-3; D remains ambiguous. The CDR3 covers 11 residues. Germline assignment: CDR1 KGHSH and CDR2 LQKENI. The CDR3 loop reads CASSPGNTIYF. As DNA, the CDR3 is TGTGCCAGTTCACCCGGAAACACCATATATTTT. Using reference TRBV18 and TRBJ1-3 for the parts outside the CDR3, the full variable domain is NAGVMQNPRHLVRRRGQEARLRCSPMKGHSHVYWYRQLPEEGLKFMVYLQKENIIDESGMPKERFSAEFPKEGPSILRIQQVVRGDSAAYFCASSPGNTIYFGEGSWLTVV.

This clonotype was counted only a few times. The chain recombines TRBV7-9 with TRBJ1-2; tentatively, D is TRBD1 (5 bases). Trimming shortened V by 5 bases and J by 8 bases, and 18 bases separated the two germline ends. Germline V gene data show CDR1 as SEHNR and CDR2 as FQNEAQ (reference sequence). The CDR3 consists of 14 residues. The CDR3 sequence: CASSPPGRGPGYTF. The CDR3 DNA reads TGTGCCAGCAGCCCACCGGGGAGGGGTCCAGGCTACACCTTC.

This clonotype was recorded a few times. The rearrangement links TRBV2 to TRBJ1-4; the D gene is possibly TRBD1 (5 bases). V lost 3 bases and J lost 0, with 11 bases in between. Germline assignment: CDR1 SNHLY and CDR2 FYNNEI. The CDR3 spans 16 residues. DNA for the CDR3: TGTGCCAGCAGTGATTACGGGGGGTCAACTAATGAAAAACTGTTTTTT. This codes for CASSDYGGSTNEKLFF.